A single sample gave rise to the 5 T cell receptor beta chains below, sequenced in a study of T cell responses to AZD1222 COVID-19 vaccine. The table came from immunoSEQ multiplex PCR; TCRdb's copy has only in-frame clones and leaves some out. Of about 42,000 clones listed, approximately 80% are singletons. Source: peripheral blood, taken 28 days after the second AZD1222 dose. The origin of the receptors is an adult who received the AZD1222 COVID-19 vaccine.

This chain uses TRBV19 with TRBJ2-6; D gene ambiguous. The germline gives CDR1 LNHDA, CDR2 SQIVND (reference sequence). Trimming took off 4 bases at V and 1 base at J, with 11 bases between the two ends. This CDR3 comprises 16 residues. The CDR3 DNA sequence: TGTGCCAGTAGTACCATTCCCCAATCTGGGGCCAACGTCCTGACTTTC. This encodes CASSTIPQSGANVLTF.

V usage is TRBV18 and J usage is TRBJ2-7, with D possibly TRBD1 on 5 matching bases. The germline gives CDR1 KGHSH, CDR2 LQKENI. V was trimmed by 1 base and J by 0 bases, leaving 7 bases between them. CDR3 size: 14 residues. The CDR3 DNA is TGTGCCAGCTCACCACTGGACAACTCCTACGAGCAGTACTTC. This codes for CASSPLDNSYEQYF. The full variable domain, completed using reference TRBV18 and TRBJ2-7, is NAGVMQNPRHLVRRRGQEARLRCSPMKGHSHVYWYRQLPEEGLKFMVYLQKENIIDESGMPKERFSAEFPKEGPSILRIQQVVRGDSAAYFCASSPLDNSYEQYFGPGTRLTVT.

The chain recombines TRBV5-1 with TRBJ1-5; D gene uncertain. The CDR3 extends over 16 amino acids. V shed 0 bases and J shed 0 bases, with 10 bases lying between them. Germline CDR1 SGHRS, CDR2 YFSETQ. The CDR3 here is CASSLVADYSNQPQHF. The CDR3 DNA reads TGCGCCAGCAGCTTGGTGGCGGATTATAGCAATCAGCCCCAGCATTTT.

CDR3 coding DNA: TGTGCCAGCAGCGCGGTGACAGGGGACAGCTCCTACGAGCAGTACTTC. Translated: CASSAVTGDSSYEQYF. This chain links TRBV5-6 with TRBJ2-7; 8 nucleotides match TRBD1. Germline V gene lookup returns CDR1 SGHDT and CDR2 YYEEEE. V was clipped by 4 bases and J by 0 bases; unmatched bases: 9. This CDR3 region has 16 residues.

The chain is built from TRBV10-3 and TRBJ1-2, with D unresolved. V lost 3 bases to trimming and J lost 0 bases, with 14 bases between them. The CDR3 has 16 residues. From germline, CDR1 is ENHRY and CDR2 SYGVKD. The CDR3 DNA follows: TGTGCCATCAGTGATATCCTTCGGTTAACTAACTATGGCTACACCTTC. It is translated as CAISDILRLTNYGYTF.